The text below deals with one TCR beta chain. Sequencing was performed with immunoSEQ multiplex PCR; in TCRdb, only in-frame clones are kept and a portion is missing. Among under 70,000 clones listed, around 94% were seen once. The CDR3 has 13 amino acids. CDR1 is LNHDA and CDR2 is SQIVND in the germline V gene (reference sequence). Trimming at V came to 5 bases and at J to 9 bases, leaving 8 bases not matched to a gene. The data derive from a study of T cell changes during pregnancy in multiple sclerosis. The input for sequencing was CD8+ T cells from peripheral blood mononuclear cells, taken after pregnancy. The chain links TRBV19 to TRBJ1-2; TRBD1 agrees at 8 bases. The source of this sequence is a female donor with multiple sclerosis, enrolled in a pregnancy study. The CDR3 loop is CASSPSGQGSYTF. The CDR3 DNA reads TGTGCCAGTAGTCCCAGCGGACAGGGAAGCTACACCTTC.